This T cell receptor (beta chain) is from a study of blood T cell repertoires in COVID-19. Study overall: In each case, the material was cDNA or gDNA derived from T cells, B-cell-depleted T cells, or PBMCs.

Data came from immunoSEQ multiplex PCR; TCRdb stores just in-frame clones and leaves some out. The table shows 170,000 or so clones, with approximately 82% occurring only once. Categorization into cohorts depended on clinical history that participants reported. Donors of Cohort 3 who recovered were those that had two negative PCRs, clearance, or symptom resolution. The V segment lost 8 bases and the J segment 0 bases; nucleotides outside the gene matches: 1. Germline assignment: CDR1 GTSNPN and CDR2 SVGIG (reference sequence). The CDR3 runs to 13 residues. V and J are TRBV30 and TRBJ2-1, with 10 bases fitting TRBD2. This TCR was recovered from a woman between 50 and 59 years old who had recovered from COVID-19. The sample taken for sequencing was PBMCs or T cells enriched from blood (not recorded which). The CDR3 loop reads CAGTSDSYNEQFF. As DNA, the CDR3 is TGTGCCGGGACTAGCGACTCCTACAATGAGCAGTTCTTC.